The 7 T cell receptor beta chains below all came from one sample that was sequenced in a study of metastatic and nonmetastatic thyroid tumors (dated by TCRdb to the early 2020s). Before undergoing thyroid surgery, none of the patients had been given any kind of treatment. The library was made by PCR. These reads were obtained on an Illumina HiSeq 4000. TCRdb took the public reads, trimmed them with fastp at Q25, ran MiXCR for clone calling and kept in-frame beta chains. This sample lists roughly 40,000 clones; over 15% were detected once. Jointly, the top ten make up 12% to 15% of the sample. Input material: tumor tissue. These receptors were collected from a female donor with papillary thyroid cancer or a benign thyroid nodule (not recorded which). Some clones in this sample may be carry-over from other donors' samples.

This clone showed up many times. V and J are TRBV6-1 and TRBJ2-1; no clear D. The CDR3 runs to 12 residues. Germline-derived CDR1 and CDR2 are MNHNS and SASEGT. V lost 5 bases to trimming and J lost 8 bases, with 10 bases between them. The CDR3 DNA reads TGTGCCAGCAGTAAGGTTGCCGATGAGCAGTTCTTC. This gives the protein CASSKVADEQFF.

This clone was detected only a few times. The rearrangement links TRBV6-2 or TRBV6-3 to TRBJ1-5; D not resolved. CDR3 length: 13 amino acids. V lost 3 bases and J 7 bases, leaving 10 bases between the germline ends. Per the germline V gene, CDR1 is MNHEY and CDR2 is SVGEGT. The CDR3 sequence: CASSYGPAQPQHF. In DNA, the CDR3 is TGTGCCAGCAGTTATGGTCCGGCGCAGCCCCAGCATTTT.

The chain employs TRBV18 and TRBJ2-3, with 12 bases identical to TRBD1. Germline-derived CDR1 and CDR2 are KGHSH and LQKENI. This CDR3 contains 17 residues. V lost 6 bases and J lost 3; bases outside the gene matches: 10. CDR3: CASSRDRGLGGTDTQYF. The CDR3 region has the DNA TGTGCCAGCTCGCGGGACAGGGGGCTTGGTGGAACAGATACGCAGTATTTT. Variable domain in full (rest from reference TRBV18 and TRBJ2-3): NAGVMQNPRHLVRRRGQEARLRCSPMKGHSHVYWYRQLPEEGLKFMVYLQKENIIDESGMPKERFSAEFPKEGPSILRIQQVVRGDSAAYFCASSRDRGLGGTDTQYFGPGTRLTVL.

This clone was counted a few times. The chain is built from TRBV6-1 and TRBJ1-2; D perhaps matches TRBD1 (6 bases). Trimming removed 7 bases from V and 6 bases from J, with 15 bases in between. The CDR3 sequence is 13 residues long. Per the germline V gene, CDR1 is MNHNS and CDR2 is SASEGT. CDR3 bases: TGTGCCAGCATGACAGGACTATACAATGGCTACACCTTC. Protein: CASMTGLYNGYTF.

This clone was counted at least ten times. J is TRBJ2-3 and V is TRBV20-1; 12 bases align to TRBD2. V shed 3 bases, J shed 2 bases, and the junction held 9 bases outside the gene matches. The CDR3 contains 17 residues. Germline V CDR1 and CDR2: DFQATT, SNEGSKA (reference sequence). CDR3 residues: CSASGFGTSGYTDTQYF. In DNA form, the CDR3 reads TGCAGTGCTAGTGGTTTCGGGACTAGCGGGTACACAGATACGCAGTATTTT.

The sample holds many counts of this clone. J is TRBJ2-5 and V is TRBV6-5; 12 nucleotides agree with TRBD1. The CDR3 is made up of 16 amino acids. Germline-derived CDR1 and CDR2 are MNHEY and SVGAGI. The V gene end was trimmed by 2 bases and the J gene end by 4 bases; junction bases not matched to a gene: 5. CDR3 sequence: CASSYGTGGAGETQYF. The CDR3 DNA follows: TGTGCCAGCAGTTACGGGACAGGGGGCGCGGGAGAGACCCAGTACTTC.

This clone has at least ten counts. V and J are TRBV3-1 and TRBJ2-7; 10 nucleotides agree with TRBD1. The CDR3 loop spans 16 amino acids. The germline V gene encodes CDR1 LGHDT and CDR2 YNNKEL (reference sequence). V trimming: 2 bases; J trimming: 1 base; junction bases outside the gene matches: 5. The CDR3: CASSQNPGQGSYEQYF. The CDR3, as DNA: TGTGCCAGCAGCCAAAATCCGGGACAGGGGTCCTACGAGCAGTACTTC.